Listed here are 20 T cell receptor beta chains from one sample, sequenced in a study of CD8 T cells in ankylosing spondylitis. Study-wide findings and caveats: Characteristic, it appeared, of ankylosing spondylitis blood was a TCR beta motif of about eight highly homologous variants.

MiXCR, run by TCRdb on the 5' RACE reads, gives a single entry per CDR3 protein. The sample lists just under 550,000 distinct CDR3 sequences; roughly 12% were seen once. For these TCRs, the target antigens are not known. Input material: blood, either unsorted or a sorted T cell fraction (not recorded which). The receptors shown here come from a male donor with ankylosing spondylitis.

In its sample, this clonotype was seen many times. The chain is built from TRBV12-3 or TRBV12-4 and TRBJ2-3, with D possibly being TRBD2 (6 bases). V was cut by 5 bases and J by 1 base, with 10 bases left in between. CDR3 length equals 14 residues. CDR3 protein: CASSNGRGTDTQYF. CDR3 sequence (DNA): TGTGCCAGCAGTAACGGGAGAGGCACAGATACGCAGTATTTT.

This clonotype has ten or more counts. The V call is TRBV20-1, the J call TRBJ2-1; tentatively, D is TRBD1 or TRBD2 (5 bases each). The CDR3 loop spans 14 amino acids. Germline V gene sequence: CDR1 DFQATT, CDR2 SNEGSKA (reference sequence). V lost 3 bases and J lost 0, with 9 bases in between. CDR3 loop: CSARKGSSYNEQFF. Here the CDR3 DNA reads TGCAGTGCTAGGAAGGGGAGCTCCTACAATGAGCAGTTCTTC.

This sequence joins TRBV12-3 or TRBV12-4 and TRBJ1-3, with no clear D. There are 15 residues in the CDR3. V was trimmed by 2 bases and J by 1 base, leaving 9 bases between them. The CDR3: CASSLFLGSGNTIYF. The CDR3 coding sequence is TGTGCCAGCAGTTTATTTTTGGGGTCTGGAAACACCATATATTTT.

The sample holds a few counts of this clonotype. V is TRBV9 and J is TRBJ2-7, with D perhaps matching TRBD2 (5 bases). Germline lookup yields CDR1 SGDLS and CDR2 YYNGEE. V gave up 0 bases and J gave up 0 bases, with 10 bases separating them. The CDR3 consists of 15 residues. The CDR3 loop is CASSVGKRSSYEQYF. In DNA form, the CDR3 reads TGTGCCAGCAGCGTAGGCAAGCGGAGCTCCTACGAGCAGTACTTC.

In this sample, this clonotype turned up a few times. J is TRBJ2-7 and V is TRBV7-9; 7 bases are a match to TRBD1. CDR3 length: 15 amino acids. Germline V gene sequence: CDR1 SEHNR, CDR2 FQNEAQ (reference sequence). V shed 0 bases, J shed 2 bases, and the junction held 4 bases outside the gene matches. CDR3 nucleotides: TGTGCCAGCAGCTTAGCGGCGCAGGGGGCCTACGAGCAGTACTTC. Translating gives CASSLAAQGAYEQYF.

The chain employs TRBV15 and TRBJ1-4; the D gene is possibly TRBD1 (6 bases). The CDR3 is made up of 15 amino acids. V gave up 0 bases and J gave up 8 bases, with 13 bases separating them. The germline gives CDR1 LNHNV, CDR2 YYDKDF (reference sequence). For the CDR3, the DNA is TGTGCCACCAGCAGAGATAGACAGGCGATGGAAAAACTGTTTTTT. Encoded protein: CATSRDRQAMEKLFF. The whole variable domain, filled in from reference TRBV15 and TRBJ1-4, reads DAMVIQNPRYQVTQFGKPVTLSCSQTLNHNVMYWYQQKSSQAPKLLFHYYDKDFNNEADTPDNFQSRRPNTSFCFLDIRSPGLGDTAMYLCATSRDRQAMEKLFFGSGTQLSVL.

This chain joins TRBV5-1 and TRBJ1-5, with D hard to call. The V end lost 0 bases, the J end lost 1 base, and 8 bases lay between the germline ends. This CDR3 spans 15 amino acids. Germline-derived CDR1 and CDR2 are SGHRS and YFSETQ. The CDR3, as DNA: TGCGCCAGCAGCTTGGAAGGTCAGAGCAATCAGCCCCAGCATTTT. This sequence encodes CASSLEGQSNQPQHF. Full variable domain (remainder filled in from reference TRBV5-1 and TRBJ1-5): KAGVTQTPRYLIKTRGQQVTLSCSPISGHRSVSWYQQTPGQGLQFLFEYFSETQRNKGNFPGRFSGRQFSNSRSEMNVSTLELGDSALYLCASSLEGQSNQPQHFGDGTRLSIL.

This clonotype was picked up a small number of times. The CDR3, as DNA: TGTGCCAGCAGCTTAGAAACTTGGGGGGGAGAGTTCTTC. Translation: CASSLETWGGEFF. The chain carries TRBV11-2 and TRBJ2-1; 7 bases line up with TRBD2. There are 13 residues in the CDR3. CDR1 is SGHAT, CDR2 FQNNGV, per germline. J gave up 14 bases and V 0 bases, and 7 bases lay outside the gene matches. Variable domain in full (rest from reference TRBV11-2 and TRBJ2-1): EAGVAQSPRYKIIEKRQSVAFWCNPISGHATLYWYQQILGQGPKLLIQFQNNGVVDDSQLPKDRFSAERLKGVDSTLKIQPAKLEDSAVYLCASSLETWGGEFFGPGTRLTVL.

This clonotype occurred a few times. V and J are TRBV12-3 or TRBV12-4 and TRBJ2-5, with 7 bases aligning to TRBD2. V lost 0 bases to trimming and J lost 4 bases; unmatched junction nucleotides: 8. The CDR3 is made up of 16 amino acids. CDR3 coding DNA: TGTGCCAGCAGTTTAGCGGGAGGGTATGGGGGAGAGACCCAGTACTTC. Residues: CASSLAGGYGGETQYF.

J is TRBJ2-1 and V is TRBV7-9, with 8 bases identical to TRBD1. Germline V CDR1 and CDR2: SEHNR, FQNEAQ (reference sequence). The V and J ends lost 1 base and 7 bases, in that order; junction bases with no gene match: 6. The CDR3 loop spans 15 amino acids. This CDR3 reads CASSLVETGVNEQFF. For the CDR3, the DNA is TGTGCCAGCAGCTTAGTGGAGACAGGGGTTAATGAGCAGTTCTTC.

CDR3 in DNA: TGCGCCAGCAGCCTCCTCCCCGGGGGGTCAAGGTACAATGAGCAGTTCTTC. This translates into CASSLLPGGSRYNEQFF. V usage is TRBV5-1 and J usage is TRBJ2-1; 7 bases line up with TRBD2. The CDR3 runs to 17 residues. Per germline, CDR1 SGHRS and CDR2 YFSETQ. V trimming: 4 bases; J trimming: 4 bases; junction bases outside the gene matches: 14.

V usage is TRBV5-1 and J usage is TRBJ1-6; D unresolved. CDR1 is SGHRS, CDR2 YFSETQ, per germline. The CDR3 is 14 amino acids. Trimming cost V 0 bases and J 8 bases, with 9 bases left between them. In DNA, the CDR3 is TGCGCCAGCAGCTTGGCAAGGGATGATTCACCCCTCCACTTT. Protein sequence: CASSLARDDSPLHF.

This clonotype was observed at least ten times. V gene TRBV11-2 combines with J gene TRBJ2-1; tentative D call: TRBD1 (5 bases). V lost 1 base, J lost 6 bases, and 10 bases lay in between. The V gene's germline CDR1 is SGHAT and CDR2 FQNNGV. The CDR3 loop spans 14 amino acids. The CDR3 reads CASSLVRRANEQFF. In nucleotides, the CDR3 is TGTGCCAGCAGCTTAGTTCGCAGGGCCAATGAGCAGTTCTTC.

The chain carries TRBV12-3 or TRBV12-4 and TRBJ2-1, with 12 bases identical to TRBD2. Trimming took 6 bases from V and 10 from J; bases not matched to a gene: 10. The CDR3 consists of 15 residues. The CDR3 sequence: CASSETSGSGQEQFF. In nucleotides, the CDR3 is TGTGCCAGCAGCGAGACTAGCGGGAGTGGCCAGGAGCAGTTCTTC.

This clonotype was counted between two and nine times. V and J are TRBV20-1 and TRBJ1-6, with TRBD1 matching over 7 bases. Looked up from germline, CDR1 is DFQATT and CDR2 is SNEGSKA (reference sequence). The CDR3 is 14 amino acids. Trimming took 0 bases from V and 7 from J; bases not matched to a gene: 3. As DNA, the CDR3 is TGCAGTGCTAGAGATTTGGGACAGAATTCACCCCTCCACTTT. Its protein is CSARDLGQNSPLHF.

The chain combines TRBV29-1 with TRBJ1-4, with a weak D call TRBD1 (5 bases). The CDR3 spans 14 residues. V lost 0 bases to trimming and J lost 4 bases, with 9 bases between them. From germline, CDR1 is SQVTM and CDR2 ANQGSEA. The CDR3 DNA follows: TGCAGCGTTGAAGACAGGGCTGATAATGAAAAACTGTTTTTT. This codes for CSVEDRADNEKLFF. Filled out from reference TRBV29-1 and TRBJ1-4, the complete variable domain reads SAVISQKPSRDICQRGTSLTIQCQVDSQVTMMFWYRQQPGQSLTLIATANQGSEATYESGFVIDKFPISRPNLTFSTLTVSNMSPEDSSIYLCSVEDRADNEKLFFGSGTQLSVL.

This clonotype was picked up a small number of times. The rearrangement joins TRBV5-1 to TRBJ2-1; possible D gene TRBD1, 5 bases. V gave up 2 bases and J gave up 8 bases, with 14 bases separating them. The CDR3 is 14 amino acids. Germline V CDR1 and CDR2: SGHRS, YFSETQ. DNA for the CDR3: TGCGCCAGCAGCTTAGCCCCCCCCAGGGATGAGCAGTTCTTC. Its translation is CASSLAPPRDEQFF.

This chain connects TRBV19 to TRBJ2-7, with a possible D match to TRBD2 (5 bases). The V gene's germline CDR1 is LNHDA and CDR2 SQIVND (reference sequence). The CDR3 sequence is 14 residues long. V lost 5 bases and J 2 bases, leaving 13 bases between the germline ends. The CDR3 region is CASSPTRATYEQYF. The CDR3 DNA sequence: TGTGCCAGTAGTCCGACGAGGGCGACCTACGAGCAGTACTTC.

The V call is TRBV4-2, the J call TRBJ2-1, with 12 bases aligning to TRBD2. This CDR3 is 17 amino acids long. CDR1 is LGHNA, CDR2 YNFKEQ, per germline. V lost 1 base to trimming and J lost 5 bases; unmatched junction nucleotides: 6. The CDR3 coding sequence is TGTGCCAGCAGCCAAGGACTAGCGGGAGTTCGGGACAATGAGCAGTTCTTC. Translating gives CASSQGLAGVRDNEQFF.

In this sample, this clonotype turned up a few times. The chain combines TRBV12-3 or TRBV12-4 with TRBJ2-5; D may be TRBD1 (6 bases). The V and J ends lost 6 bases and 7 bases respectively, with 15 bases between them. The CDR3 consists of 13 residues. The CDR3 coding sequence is TGTGCCAGCAGCTCAGGGGTCGGAGTGACCCAGTACTTC. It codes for CASSSGVGVTQYF.